The 21 T cell receptor beta chains below come from one sample, sequenced in a study of T cell responses to AZD1222 COVID-19 vaccine. The data were produced by immunoSEQ multiplex PCR, yet TCRdb's version contains in-frame clones alone and is incomplete. This sample yields around 99,000 clones, of which approximately 90% are seen a single time; about 9.1% belongs to the top ten. Sequenced here: peripheral blood, sampled 28 days after the second AZD1222 dose. The receptors come from an adult who received the AZD1222 COVID-19 vaccine.

This sequence joins TRBV7-8 and TRBJ1-3, with D possibly being TRBD1 (6 bases). V was cut by 3 bases and J by 2 bases, with 8 bases left in between. The CDR3 runs to 14 residues. In germline, CDR1 is SGHVS, CDR2 FQNEAQ. The chain's CDR3 is CASSFGGTGNTIYF. The DNA of the CDR3 is TGTGCCAGCAGCTTTGGGGGCACTGGAAACACCATATATTTT. The whole variable domain, remainder taken from reference TRBV7-8 and TRBJ1-3, is GAGVSQSPRYKVAKRGQDVALRCDPISGHVSLFWYQQALGQGPEFLTYFQNEAQLDKSGLPSDRFFAERPEGSVSTLKIQRTQQEDSAVYLCASSFGGTGNTIYFGEGSWLTVV.

The chain is built from TRBV2 and TRBJ2-1, with TRBD1 matching over 7 bases. The ends lost 6 bases at V and 10 bases at J; junction bases unmatched: 12. The CDR3 is made up of 14 amino acids. The germline CDR1 and CDR2 sequences are SNHLY and FYNNEI. CDR3 DNA: TGTGCCAGCAGGGCCGGACAGGAAGGTCTAGAGCAGTTCTTC. It translates to CASRAGQEGLEQFF.

The rearrangement links TRBV5-1 to TRBJ2-7, with D perhaps assigned TRBD1 or TRBD2 (5 bases each). From germline, CDR1 is SGHRS and CDR2 YFSETQ. The CDR3 runs 14 residues. V was clipped by 4 bases and J by 4 bases, with 15 bases between them. This CDR3 is CASSQPGRGYEQYF. The DNA of the CDR3 is TGCGCCAGCAGCCAGCCGGGACGGGGTTACGAGCAGTACTTC.

J is TRBJ1-5 and V is TRBV4-1, with D possibly TRBD1 on 5 matching bases. Deletions cut 3 bases from V and 0 bases from J, with 9 bases between. The CDR3 runs to 15 residues. Germline CDR1 is MGHRA and CDR2 is YSYEKL. This chain's CDR3 is CASSQPGASNQPQHF. Written as DNA, the CDR3 is TGCGCCAGCAGCCAGCCCGGGGCTAGCAATCAGCCCCAGCATTTT.

This rearrangement joins TRBV7-9 to TRBJ1-3; the D gene is possibly TRBD1 (5 bases). Germline CDR1 reads SEHNR; CDR2 reads FQNEAQ (reference sequence). The CDR3 covers 14 residues. Trimming cost V 0 bases and J 2 bases, with 5 bases left between them. CDR3 nucleotides: TGTGCCAGCAGCTTAGCGGGGGCTGGAAACACCATATATTTT. Protein product: CASSLAGAGNTIYF.

This chain links TRBV4-1 with TRBJ2-1; 13 bases match TRBD2. Losses at the gene ends were 3 bases for V and 0 bases for J; bases not matched to a gene: 8. This CDR3 contains 19 residues. Germline values: CDR1 MGHRA, CDR2 YSYEKL. The CDR3, as DNA: TGCGCCAGCAGCCAGGGACTAGCGGGGTTTTTCAGCTCCTACAATGAGCAGTTCTTC. Its protein product is CASSQGLAGFFSSYNEQFF.

The J gene is TRBJ1-6, the V gene TRBV9; TRBD1 might be the D (6 bases). V was pared by 3 bases and J by 0 bases, with 13 bases between. CDR3 length: 17 residues. Looked up from germline, CDR1 is SGDLS and CDR2 is YYNGEE. CDR3 nucleotides: TGTGCCAGCAGCGCCAGACCGGACAGCTCCTATAATTCACCCCTCCACTTT. Translated, it gives CASSARPDSSYNSPLHF.

J is TRBJ2-4 and V is TRBV5-4; 7 bases map to TRBD1. This CDR3 spans 13 amino acids. Trimming at V came to 0 bases and at J to 15 bases, leaving 9 bases not matched to a gene. The V gene's germline CDR1 is SGHNT and CDR2 YYREEE (reference sequence). In nucleotides, the CDR3 is TGTGCCAGCAGCTTGGGGGACAGTCCCTCCTTGTACTTC. Residues: CASSLGDSPSLYF.

V and J are TRBV3-1 (or the pseudogene TRBV3-2) and TRBJ2-7; D remains ambiguous. V lost 2 bases and J lost 1, with 9 bases in between. This CDR3 is built from 14 residues. The germline V gene has CDR1 LGHDT and CDR2 YNNKEL (reference sequence). The CDR3 is CASSQKTPSYEQYF. In DNA, the CDR3 is TGTGCCAGCAGCCAAAAGACCCCTTCCTACGAGCAGTACTTC.

V usage is TRBV27 and J usage is TRBJ1-6; 8 nucleotides agree with TRBD1. The CDR3 has 16 amino acids. V lost 7 bases to trimming and J lost 5 bases; unmatched junction nucleotides: 10. Germline V gene sequence: CDR1 MNHEY, CDR2 SMNVEV (reference sequence). CDR3 bases: TGTGCCAGCACTCAACAGGCCAGGGGGCATAATTCACCCCTCCACTTT. Amino acids: CASTQQARGHNSPLHF.

The chain uses TRBV7-8 and TRBJ1-1, with D tentatively TRBD1 (6 bases). Between the trimmed V and J ends, which lost 2 bases and 11 bases, there was a span of 15 bases. From germline, CDR1 is SGHVS and CDR2 FQNEAQ. The CDR3 runs to 13 residues. In DNA, the CDR3 is TGTGCCAGCAGCTTACCACAGGGAATTGGGGCTTTCTTT. Its protein is CASSLPQGIGAFF.

The gene calls are TRBV28 and TRBJ1-2, with 9 bases fitting TRBD1. V shed 6 bases and J 5 bases; nucleotides not matched to a gene: 7. Germline V gene data show CDR1 as MDHEN and CDR2 as SYDVKM. There are 14 residues in the CDR3. The DNA of the CDR3 is TGTGCCAGCAGCCCGGGACAGGGATGGTATGGCTACACCTTC. This translates into CASSPGQGWYGYTF.

The genes are TRBV2 and TRBJ2-3; 7 nucleotides align to TRBD2. V lost 6 bases, J lost 1 base, and 4 bases stayed unmatched. The CDR3 is 14 amino acids. Germline CDR1 SNHLY, CDR2 FYNNEI. CDR3 nucleotide sequence: TGTGCCAGCAGCCGGGAGGTCGGCACAGATACGCAGTATTTT. This gives the protein CASSREVGTDTQYF. The entire variable domain, with the rest obtained from reference TRBV2 and TRBJ2-3, is as follows: EPEVTQTPSHQVTQMGQEVILRCVPISNHLYFYWYRQILGQKVEFLVSFYNNEISEKSEIFDDQFSVERPDGSNFTLKIRSTKLEDSAMYFCASSREVGTDTQYFGPGTRLTVL.

This chain uses TRBV11-2 with TRBJ1-2; D is perhaps TRBD1 (5 bases). Germline V gene data show CDR1 as SGHAT and CDR2 as FQNNGV. V lost 5 bases, J lost 8 bases, and 33 bases lay in between. The CDR3 totals 19 residues. Here the CDR3 reads CASSPPIRPRVPPGGGYTF. DNA for the CDR3: TGTGCCAGCAGCCCTCCCATCCGACCCAGAGTCCCCCCGGGGGGAGGCTACACCTTC.

The chain is built from TRBV19 and TRBJ2-3; D might be TRBD2 (7 bases). This CDR3 contains 21 residues. Germline V gene lookup returns CDR1 LNHDA and CDR2 SQIVND (reference sequence). V gave up 2 bases and J gave up 4 bases, with 31 bases separating them. CDR3 sequence: CASSIPLGRGRSDRAADTQYF. CDR3 nucleotide sequence: TGTGCCAGTAGTATACCTCTGGGGAGGGGGAGGTCCGACCGGGCGGCAGATACGCAGTATTTT. Supplemented by reference TRBV19 and TRBJ2-3, the full variable domain reads DGGITQSPKYLFRKEGQNVTLSCEQNLNHDAMYWYRQDPGQGLRLIYYSQIVNDFQKGDIAEGYSVSREKKESFPLTVTSAQKNPTAFYLCASSIPLGRGRSDRAADTQYFGPGTRLTVL.

The chain is built from TRBV10-3 and TRBJ1-4; no clear D gene. CDR1 is ENHRY, CDR2 SYGVKD, per germline. V lost 6 bases and J 1 base, leaving 9 bases between the germline ends. The CDR3 has 14 residues. This chain's CDR3 is CAISLGGTNEKLFF. The CDR3 DNA reads as TGTGCCATCAGCCTCGGTGGAACTAATGAAAAACTGTTTTTT.

The rearrangement uses TRBV3-1 (or the pseudogene TRBV3-2) and TRBJ1-3; D gene unclear. Germline CDR1 LGHDT, CDR2 YNNKEL (reference sequence). The CDR3 totals 14 residues. The V end was cut by 2 bases, the J end by 0 bases, with 5 bases between. The chain's CDR3 is CASSQTDSGNTIYF. CDR3 in DNA: TGTGCCAGCAGCCAAACAGACTCTGGAAACACCATATATTTT.

V is TRBV5-8 and J is TRBJ1-1; no definite D call. CDR1 is SGHTS and CDR2 is YDEGEE in the germline V gene. The CDR3 has 13 residues. The V and J ends lost 1 base and 0 bases respectively, with 4 bases between them. The CDR3 here is CASSLSVNTEAFF. CDR3 in DNA: TGTGCCAGCAGCTTGTCGGTGAACACTGAAGCTTTCTTT.

J is TRBJ1-2 and V is TRBV27, with a tentative D call TRBD1 (6 bases). The CDR3 extends over 15 amino acids. V lost 7 bases to trimming and J lost 2 bases, with 17 bases between them. Germline V gene lookup returns CDR1 MNHEY and CDR2 SMNVEV (reference sequence). The CDR3 bases are TGTGCCAGCACCGCCGGCTGGGGGCTGAACTATGGCTACACCTTC. This encodes CASTAGWGLNYGYTF.

This chain links TRBV5-5 with TRBJ1-3; 8 nucleotides match TRBD1. CDR1 is SGHKS and CDR2 is YYEKEE in the germline V gene (reference sequence). V shed 4 bases, J shed 8 bases, and the junction held 8 bases outside the gene matches. The CDR3 length is 14 residues. CDR3 sequence (DNA): TGTGCCAGCAGCCTGAGCCAGGGGGCGCACACCATATATTTT. This gives the protein CASSLSQGAHTIYF.

The gene calls are TRBV6-5 and TRBJ1-1, with unresolved D. This CDR3 is 14 amino acids long. Germline values: CDR1 MNHEY, CDR2 SVGAGI. V was pared by 8 bases and J by 6 bases, with 19 bases between. The CDR3 bases are TGTGCCAGCCGGAACGACCTTACCAAGGCTGAAGCTTTCTTT. As protein: CASRNDLTKAEAFF.